Listed below are T cell receptor beta chains from one sample, sequenced in a study of blood T cell repertoires in COVID-19. Assay: immunoSEQ multiplex PCR; the TCRdb copy retains only in-frame clones and omits some. Of 150,000 or so clones listed, around 85% are singletons. What was sequenced was peripheral blood. These receptors all come from a woman aged 55 to 70 with acute or convalescent COVID-19. Each CDR3 is given with its conserved first and last residue. The D gene is left open where the match is weak. Size is omitted from some rows. Given values are once, few, many or a class for expanded clones.

size	J	D	V	CDR3	DNA
NA	TRBJ1-2	TRBD1	TRBV5-1	CASSSVGGAVSGYTF	TGCGCCAGCAGCTCCGTAGGGGGCGCGGTGTCTGGCTACACCTTC
NA	TRBJ1-4	NA	TRBV21-1	CASSWVRGRRANEKLFF	TGTGCCAGCAGCTGGGTGCGGGGGCGGAGGGCTAATGAAAAACTGTTTTTT
NA	TRBJ1-5	TRBD1	TRBV27	CASRLDRSNNQPQHF	TGTGCCAGCAGACTGGACAGGAGCAACAATCAGCCCCAGCATTTT
NA	TRBJ1-2	NA	TRBV28	CASSPQTGQLRGYTF	TGTGCCAGCAGTCCCCAAACAGGGCAGTTGAGGGGCTACACCTTC
NA	TRBJ1-2	TRBD1	TRBV6-5	CASSQRGQIYGYTF	TGTGCCAGCAGTCAACGGGGACAGATCTATGGCTACACCTTC
NA	TRBJ1-2	TRBD1	TRBV3-1/TRBV3-2	CASGGTGYSGYTF	TGTGCCAGCGGAGGGACAGGGTATAGTGGCTACACCTTC
NA	TRBJ1-5	TRBD1	TRBV19	CASSIGQGVHQPQHF	TGTGCCAGTAGTATCGGGCAGGGGGTCCATCAGCCCCAGCATTTT
NA	TRBJ1-4	NA	TRBV4-1	CASSQPNEKLFF	TGCGCCAGCAGCCAACCGAATGAAAAACTGTTTTTT
NA	TRBJ1-3	NA	TRBV10-3	CAISALFAGAGNTIYF	TGTGCCATCAGTGCATTGTTCGCGGGGGCTGGAAACACCATATATTTT
NA	TRBJ2-3	TRBD2	TRBV12-5	CASGLALGSGGDGDTQYF	TGTGCTAGTGGTTTGGCGCTTGGTAGCGGGGGCGACGGGGATACGCAGTATTTT
NA	TRBJ2-1	TRBD1	TRBV27	CASSPGTGVYHNEQFF	TGTGCCAGCAGCCCCGGGACAGGGGTCTACCACAATGAGCAGTTCTTC
NA	TRBJ2-2	NA	TRBV6-4	CASSEHLAGSNTGELFF	TGTGCCAGCAGTGAGCACTTAGCTGGCTCGAACACCGGGGAGCTGTTTTTT
NA	TRBJ1-1	TRBD1	TRBV28	CASSYPDRGTEAFF	TGTGCCAGCAGTTACCCCGACAGGGGAACTGAAGCTTTCTTT
NA	TRBJ1-3	TRBD1	TRBV19	CASTPVGQGARSGNTIYF	TGTGCCAGTACCCCGGTGGGGCAGGGGGCCCGCTCTGGAAACACCATATATTTT
NA	TRBJ2-5	TRBD2	TRBV28	CASSSAGTSLETQYF	TGTGCCAGCAGTTCAGCCGGGACTAGCCTAGAGACCCAGTACTTC
few	TRBJ1-3	NA	TRBV28	CASSLQGNTIYF	TGTGCCAGCAGTTTACAGGGAAACACCATATATTTT
NA	TRBJ1-6	NA	TRBV4-1	CASSQEGRGQKPLHF	TGCGCCAGCAGCCAAGAAGGGAGGGGACAAAAACCCCTCCACTTT
NA	TRBJ2-2	NA	TRBV10-3	CATRSSSGELFF	TGTGCCACCCGCTCCTCGAGTGGGGAGCTGTTTTTT
NA	TRBJ2-5	NA	TRBV4-2	CASSQDAGQETQYF	TGTGCCAGCAGCCAAGATGCAGGGCAAGAGACCCAGTACTTC
NA	TRBJ2-1	TRBD1	TRBV19	CASRNRGSSYNEQFF	TGTGCCAGTCGCAACAGGGGAAGCTCCTACAATGAGCAGTTCTTC
NA	TRBJ1-2	TRBD1	TRBV30	CAWTGTGGLGYTF	TGTGCCTGGACCGGGACAGGGGGACTTGGCTACACCTTC
NA	TRBJ2-2	TRBD2	TRBV7-6	CASSSGLAGGPTGELFF	TGTGCCAGCAGCTCCGGACTAGCGGGGGGGCCCACCGGGGAGCTGTTTTTT
NA	TRBJ1-2	NA	TRBV2	CASRLLYGYTF	TGTGCCAGCAGACTGCTCTATGGCTACACCTTC
few	TRBJ2-3	TRBD2	TRBV6-1	CASSDERGGPRGTDTQYF	TGTGCCAGCAGTGATGAGCGGGGGGGCCCTAGGGGCACAGATACGCAGTATTTT